This T cell receptor beta chain was recorded in a study of cytomegalovirus exposure and HLA in healthy donors. A remark on this clone: Its antigen remains unknown.

With 6 bases removed from V and 2 bases from J, the gap between germline ends came to 15 bases. The CDR3 is 15 residues long. Germline CDR1 reads MDHEN; CDR2 reads SYDVKM. 13 Jbeta primers and 60 Vbeta primers were used for the PCR. Measured with immunoSEQ multiplex PCR; TCRdb has only the in-frame clones, and not every one. The top ten hold 6.5% to 8% of the sample, which has some 150,000 clones, over 70% seen once. Findings and limits, study-wide: A prior analysis recorded that most TCR beta V segments were productive about 87% or about 30% of the time. Excluded were some V segments that proved indistinguishable, including TRBV6-2 and TRBV6-3.

Sample: PBMCs. The clonotype comes from a woman in her thirties or forties in good health and CMV-seropositive. The chain joins TRBV28 to TRBJ2-3; TRBD2 is a possible D gene (6 bases). CDR3 in DNA: TGTGCCAGCAGACCACCGGGACTCCACACAGATACGCAGTATTTT. Its protein is CASRPPGLHTDTQYF. Using reference TRBV28 and TRBJ2-3 for the parts outside the CDR3, the full variable domain is DVKVTQSSRYLVKRTGEKVFLECVQDMDHENMFWYRQDPGLGLRLIYFSYDVKMKEKGDIPEGYSVSREKKERFSLILESASTNQTSMYLCASRPPGLHTDTQYFGPGTRLTVL.